This entry concerns a single T cell receptor (beta chain). Participant reports of clinical history set cohort assignment. Cohort 3 recovered donors had two negative PCRs, clearance, or symptom resolution. The data derive from a study of blood T cell repertoires in COVID-19. Study information: From T cells, B-cell-depleted T cells, or PBMCs came the material, which was cDNA or gDNA.

Clones were read by immunoSEQ multiplex PCR, and TCRdb kept only the in-frame ones, dropping some. Counted here are approximately 140,000 clones, around 88% occurring once; the ten biggest clones make up 2.3%. The V gene lost 6 bases and the J gene lost 10 bases, with 16 bases spanning the gap. From germline, CDR1 is LNHDA and CDR2 SQIVND (reference sequence). This CDR3 has 13 residues. The TCR was taken from a woman aged 50 to 60 who had recovered from COVID-19. The chain carries TRBV19 and TRBJ2-1, with D possibly matching TRBD1 (6 bases). What was sequenced was PBMCs or T cells enriched from blood (not recorded which). The CDR3 DNA reads TGTGCCAGTAGCATCAACACACAGGGAGAGCAGTTCTTC. Translating gives CASSINTQGEQFF.